This TCR beta chain originates from a study of tumor-infiltrating lymphocytes in primary liver carcinoma. Overall study: Patients underwent surgical resection for primary liver carcinoma. Stage T1-T3 N0M0 tumors measured about 4.2 to 11 cm at most. General observations from the study: Tumor top-250-clone fraction significantly exceeded that of blood (p = 0.039). Pairs of tumor regions overlapped more than tumor-adjacent and tumor-blood pairs did.

The authors took blood RNA from unsorted whole blood and also extracted germline DNA. The ends lost 0 bases at V and 1 base at J; junction bases unmatched: 5. The CDR3 extends over 18 amino acids. Looked up from germline, CDR1 is SGHRS and CDR2 is YFSETQ. Total RNA (approximately 0.5 ug) served as template for TCR beta cDNA synthesis primed by a constant-region primer. Modified slightly, ARM-PCR produced TCR beta libraries over three nested multiplex PCR rounds. In the first two PCR rounds, TRBV1-TRBV30 forward primers were paired with a C-beta reverse primer, and each round lasted about 9 cycles. TCRdb independently ran MiXCR on the multiplex PCR reads; one entry per CDR3 protein. This table has 180,000 or so distinct CDR3 sequences, around 60% appearing once. In its sample, this clonotype was seen a few times. Its antigen is unknown.

The clonotype originates from a man aged 35 to 55 with primary liver carcinoma and hepatitis B virus infection. The V gene is TRBV5-1, the J gene TRBJ2-3; 13 bases align to TRBD2. The specimen was peripheral blood. This chain's CDR3 is CASSLGLAGGYGTDTQYF. As DNA, the CDR3 is TGCGCCAGCAGCTTGGGACTAGCGGGAGGTTACGGCACAGATACGCAGTATTTT.